Listed below are T cell receptor beta chains from one sample, sequenced in a study of T cell responses to AZD1222 COVID-19 vaccine. The table came from immunoSEQ multiplex PCR; TCRdb's copy has only in-frame clones and leaves some out. Here the sample spans around 70,000 clones, around 90% being singletons. This material consisted of peripheral blood, taken 28 days after the second dose of the MenACWY control vaccine. These receptors were obtained from an adult who received the MenACWY meningococcal vaccine as a control. The CDR3 runs from the conserved cysteine through the conserved F or W. The order of the fields is CDR3 protein, V gene, CDR3 length.

CASSPPRLAGVSSYNEQFF,TRBV18,19
CASSSGQGVPYEQYF,TRBV5-1,15
CASNTGAVVQYF,TRBV5-8,12
CASSRNRTGSSYNEQFF,TRBV7-8,17
CASSPGVPTRRFF,TRBV28,13
CASSGQGNYGYTF,TRBV11-2,13
CASSLVRGELRGNIQYF,TRBV7-8,17
CASSLLINTEAFF,TRBV27,13
CASSLSSVTYEQYF,TRBV27,14
CASSLGQGVGSPLHF,TRBV7-2,15
CASSPVDYFNQPQHF,TRBV18,15
CAWSGSGDQPQHF,TRBV30,13
CASSQGYTEAFF,TRBV11-2,12
CASSPGQGADTQYF,TRBV5-8,14
CASSLTLAGAVQDTQYF,TRBV5-6,17
CASSASQGVLYGYTF,TRBV28,15
CASSLMETQYF,TRBV5-1,11
CASSFDTGVFYEQYF,TRBV28,15
CASNRGTGDYEQYF,TRBV5-1,14
CASSLGTALAYGYTF,TRBV28,15
CASSLTGNTEAFF,TRBV4-3,13
CASSLSRGADYGYTF,TRBV27,15
CAIRGDSEKLFF,TRBV10-3,12
CASSLYSDTEAFF,TRBV7-8,13
CASSLQPSTDTQYF,TRBV5-5,14
CASSPREGFTDTQYF,TRBV25-1,15
CASSRNWGQATEAFF,TRBV5-8,15
CASSIEAPGQGNQPQHF,TRBV19,17
CASSQNGQPQHF,TRBV4-1,12
CSVERGAGTGELFF,TRBV29-1,14
CASSSDRGLWNEQFF,TRBV5-1,15
CASSPTARRTGDRSNQPQHF,TRBV4-1,20
CASSLGAVGTGNTIYF,TRBV5-1,16
CASRARTTTDSNQPQHF,TRBV19,17
CATRGLAGFNEQFF,TRBV6-5,14
CASSYSGQGGEKLFF,TRBV6-5,15
CASRGRFVYF,TRBV6-5,10
CASSLGSFGANSPLHF,TRBV7-9,16
CASRHRGGGNQPQHF,TRBV5-8,15
CASTLPEGSGNQPQHF,TRBV19,16
CASSQDRQPLAGGSGYEQYF,TRBV4-3,20
CASSPQGRDGTEAFF,TRBV5-4,15
CASSSEPSATNEKLFF,TRBV7-9,16
CASSLSGPTEAFF,TRBV11-2,13
CASRGEASYEQYF,TRBV5-1,13
CASSLAGRGKSISPLHF,TRBV7-8,17
CASSQESGVRYSPLHF,TRBV4-3,16
CASSRGGFQYF,TRBV25-1,11
CASSLHQDTEAFF,TRBV6-5,13
CASSLGTGIEKLFF,TRBV5-1,14
CASSVRRAGNTEAFF,TRBV2,15
CASRMAGMAGELFF,TRBV19,14
CASSPQGINEQFF,TRBV27,13
CAIKGDRAYGYTF,TRBV10-3,13
CASNIQENTEAFF,TRBV5-1,13